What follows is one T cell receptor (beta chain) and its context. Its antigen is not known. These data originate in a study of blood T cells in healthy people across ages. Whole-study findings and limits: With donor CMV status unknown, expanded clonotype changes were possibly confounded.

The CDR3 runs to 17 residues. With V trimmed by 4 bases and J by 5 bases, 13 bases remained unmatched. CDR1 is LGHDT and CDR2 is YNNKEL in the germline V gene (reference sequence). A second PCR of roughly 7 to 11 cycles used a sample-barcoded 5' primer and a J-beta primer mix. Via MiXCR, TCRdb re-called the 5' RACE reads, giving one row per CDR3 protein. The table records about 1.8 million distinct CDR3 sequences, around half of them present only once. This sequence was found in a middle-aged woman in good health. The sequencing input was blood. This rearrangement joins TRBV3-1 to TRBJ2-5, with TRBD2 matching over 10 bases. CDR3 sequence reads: CASSLLGASGGRETQYF. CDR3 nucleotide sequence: TGTGCCAGCAGCCTCCTTGGGGCTAGCGGGGGCCGGGAGACCCAGTACTTC.